The TCR beta chain described here comes from a study of T cell repertoires in ileal Crohn's disease. Study overall: Thiopurines (around 10) or anti-TNF agents (more than 17) were given postoperatively to about half.

Sequencing was performed with immunoSEQ multiplex PCR; in TCRdb, only in-frame clones are kept and a portion is missing. The top ten hold roughly 1.9% of the sample, which has tens of thousands of clones, less than 90% seen once. Concerning this clone: Its target is unknown. The junction departs from the called germline gene at one end, perhaps through a read error.

Indicated time point: neoterminal ileum biopsy at postoperative endoscopy, about 6 months after surgery. This CDR3 has 15 amino acids. Germline V lookup: CDR1 MNHEY, CDR2 SVGAGI. Study-wide results and caveats: Endoscopy was done a median about 6.6 months after surgery.

This chain links TRBV6-5 with TRBJ1-5; tentatively, D is TRBD1 (6 bases). The source material was ileal tissue. The sequence derives from an adult with Crohn's disease. CDR3 amino acids: CASSNSGAGSQPQHF. As DNA, the CDR3 is TGTGCCAGCAGTAACTCAGGGGCGGGGAGTCAGCCCCAGCATTTT.